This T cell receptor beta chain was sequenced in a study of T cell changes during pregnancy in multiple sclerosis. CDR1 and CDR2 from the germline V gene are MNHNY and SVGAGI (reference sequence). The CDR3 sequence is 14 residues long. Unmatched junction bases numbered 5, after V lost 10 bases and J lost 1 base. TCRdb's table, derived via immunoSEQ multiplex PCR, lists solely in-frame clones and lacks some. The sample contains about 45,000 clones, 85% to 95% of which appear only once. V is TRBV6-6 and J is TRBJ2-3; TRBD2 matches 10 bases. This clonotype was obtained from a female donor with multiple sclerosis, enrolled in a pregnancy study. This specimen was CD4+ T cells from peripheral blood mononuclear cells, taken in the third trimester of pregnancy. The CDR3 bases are TGTGCCACTTCTAGCGGGAGCGGCACAGATACGCAGTATTTT. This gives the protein CATSSGSGTDTQYF.